The present T cell receptor (beta chain) was sequenced within a study of cytomegalovirus exposure and HLA in healthy donors. For this clone: Its antigen is unidentified.

Study observations and caveats: Within the data, a cluster of highly shared sequence variants was likely a sequencing artifact. Most sequenced TCRs were rare (though some public TCRs occurred in many donors).

The CDR3 is 11 amino acids. Germline trimming cut 5 bases from V and 15 bases from J; bases unmatched to any gene: 7. The germline gives CDR1 SGHTS, CDR2 YDEGEE. PCR involved 60 Vbeta and 13 Jbeta primers. The data were produced by immunoSEQ multiplex PCR, yet TCRdb's version contains in-frame clones alone and is incomplete. The sample holds around 110,000 clones, 75% seen once. Healthy bone marrow donors made up the donor group. This TCR was recovered from a woman between 18 and 29 years old in good health and CMV-seronegative. The chain couples TRBV5-8 to TRBJ2-1; 8 nucleotides match TRBD1. Input material: PBMCs. The CDR3 DNA sequence: TGTGCCAGCAGTCCCCAGGGGGCTCTGTTCTTC. As protein: CASSPQGALFF.